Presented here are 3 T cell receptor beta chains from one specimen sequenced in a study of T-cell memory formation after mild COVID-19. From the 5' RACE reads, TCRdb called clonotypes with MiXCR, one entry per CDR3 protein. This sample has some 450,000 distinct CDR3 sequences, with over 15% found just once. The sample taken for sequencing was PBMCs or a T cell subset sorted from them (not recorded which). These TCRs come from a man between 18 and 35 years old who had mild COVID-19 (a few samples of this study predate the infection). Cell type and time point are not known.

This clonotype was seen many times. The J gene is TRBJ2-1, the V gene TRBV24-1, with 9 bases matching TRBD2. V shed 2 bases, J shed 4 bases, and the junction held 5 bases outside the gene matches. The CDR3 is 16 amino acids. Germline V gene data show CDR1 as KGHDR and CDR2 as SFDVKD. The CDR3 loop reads CATSDSLAGSYNEQFF. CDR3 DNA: TGTGCCACCAGTGATTCCCTAGCGGGGTCTTACAATGAGCAGTTCTTC.

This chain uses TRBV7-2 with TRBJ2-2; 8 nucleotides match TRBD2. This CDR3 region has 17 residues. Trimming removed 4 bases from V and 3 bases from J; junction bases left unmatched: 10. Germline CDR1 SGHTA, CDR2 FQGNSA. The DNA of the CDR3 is TGTGCCAGCAGCTCCACGGGGGGGGCCATTTACACCGGGGAGCTGTTTTTT. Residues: CASSSTGGAIYTGELFF.

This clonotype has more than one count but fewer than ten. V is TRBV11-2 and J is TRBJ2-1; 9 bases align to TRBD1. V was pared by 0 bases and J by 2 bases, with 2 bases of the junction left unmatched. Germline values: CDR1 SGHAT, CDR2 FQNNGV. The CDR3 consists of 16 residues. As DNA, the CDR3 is TGTGCCAGCAGCTTAGACTGGACAGGGGCCTACAATGAGCAGTTCTTC. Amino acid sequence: CASSLDWTGAYNEQFF.